Presented here are 2 T cell receptor beta chains from one specimen sequenced in a study of PD-1 blockade in classical Hodgkin lymphoma. Some clones are missing from TCRdb's copy, which holds only in-frame ones; the method was immunoSEQ multiplex PCR. Among 100,000 or so clones, about nine tenths were seen once, and the ten largest hold around 17%. Sample time point: cycle 4 day 1 (C4D1), after five to seven weeks of nivolumab. Every patient had relapsed following autologous stem cell transplantation, and cohorts differed in brentuximab vedotin exposure. The specimen was peripheral blood mononuclear cells (PBMCs), collected before the fourth cycle of nivolumab. These receptors were obtained from a human donor with classical Hodgkin lymphoma.

The chain uses TRBV27 and TRBJ2-4, with a weak D call TRBD2 (5 bases). V lost 5 bases to trimming and J lost 1 base, with 18 bases between them. CDR1 is MNHEY, CDR2 SMNVEV, per germline (reference sequence). The CDR3 consists of 17 residues. The CDR3 is CASSPNRGVGAKNIQYF. In DNA, the CDR3 is TGTGCCAGCAGTCCAAATCGGGGAGTAGGCGCCAAAAACATTCAGTACTTC.

CDR3 bases: TGTGCCAGCAAAGACGGCAACACAGATACGCAGTATTTT. It translates to CASKDGNTDTQYF. The chain employs TRBV2 and TRBJ2-3; no reliable D call. The CDR3 runs 13 residues. Germline V lookup: CDR1 SNHLY, CDR2 FYNNEI. V was cut by 7 bases and J by 2 bases, with 10 bases left in between.